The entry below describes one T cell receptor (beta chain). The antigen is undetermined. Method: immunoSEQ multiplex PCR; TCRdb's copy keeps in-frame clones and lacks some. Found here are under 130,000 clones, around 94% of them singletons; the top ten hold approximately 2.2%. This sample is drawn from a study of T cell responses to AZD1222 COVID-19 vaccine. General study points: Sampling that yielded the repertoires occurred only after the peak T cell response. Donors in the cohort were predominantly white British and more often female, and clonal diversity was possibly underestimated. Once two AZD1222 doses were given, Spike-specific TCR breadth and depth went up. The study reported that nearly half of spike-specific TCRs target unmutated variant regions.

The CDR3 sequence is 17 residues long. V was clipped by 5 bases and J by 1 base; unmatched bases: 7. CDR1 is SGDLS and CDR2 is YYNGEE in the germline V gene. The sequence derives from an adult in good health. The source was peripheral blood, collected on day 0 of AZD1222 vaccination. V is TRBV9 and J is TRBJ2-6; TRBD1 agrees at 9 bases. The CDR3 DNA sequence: TGTGCCAGCAGGTGGGGACAGGGAACATCTGGGGCCAACGTCCTGACTTTC. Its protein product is CASRWGQGTSGANVLTF.